This passage covers 23 T cell receptor beta chains from one sample sequenced in a study of a mutant IDH1 vaccine in newly diagnosed glioma. The antigens for these receptors are not known. The time point here: week 5, during vaccination. The content of each vaccine dose was 300 ug of mutant IDH1 20-mer peptide, and topical imiquimod accompanied it. Here immunoSEQ multiplex PCR was the method, and the copy in TCRdb shows in-frame clones only, minus some. In the table there are around 35,000 clones, about 80% of which are singletons. The source material was PBMCs, sampled from a glioma patient whose treatment included an IDH1 peptide vaccine. Receptors originate from a young man with glioma.

Relative to its sample, this clone is medium-sized. The chain uses TRBV5-1 and TRBJ2-2; D gene ambiguous. Germline loops: CDR1 SGHRS, CDR2 YFSETQ. Trimming removed 1 base at V and 8 bases at J, with 6 bases between. The CDR3 runs 12 residues. This CDR3 reads CASSLTSGELFF. The CDR3, as DNA: TGCGCCAGCAGCTTGACAAGTGGGGAGCTGTTTTTT.

The chain has TRBV18 and TRBJ2-1, with unresolved D. The V and J ends lost 2 bases and 5 bases respectively, with 13 bases between them. The germline V gene encodes CDR1 KGHSH and CDR2 LQKENI. The CDR3 consists of 15 residues. The CDR3 DNA follows: TGTGCCAGCTCACCAGTGGCAGGAGAAGACAATGAGCAGTTCTTC. Protein sequence: CASSPVAGEDNEQFF.

The chain has TRBV15 and TRBJ1-2; 8 positions match TRBD1. The germline CDR1 and CDR2 sequences are LNHNV and YYDKDF (reference sequence). The CDR3 length is 13 residues. Losses at the gene ends were 4 bases for V and 8 bases for J; bases not matched to a gene: 6. The CDR3 DNA sequence: TGTGCCACCAGCACGGACAGGGTTGACGGCTACACCTTC. Translated: CATSTDRVDGYTF.

The chain uses TRBV5-4 and TRBJ2-3; 10 bases fit TRBD2. The J segment lost 1 base and the V segment lost 0 bases, leaving 2 bases of the junction unmatched. Germline V gene lookup returns CDR1 SGHNT and CDR2 YYREEE (reference sequence). There are 16 residues in the CDR3. CDR3: CASSLEAGGRTDTQYF. CDR3 nucleotides: TGTGCCAGCAGCTTGGAAGCGGGAGGGCGCACAGATACGCAGTATTTT.

This chain uses TRBV7-8 with TRBJ2-7; 9 bases align to TRBD1. Germline V CDR1 and CDR2: SGHVS, FQNEAQ. Germline trimming cut 5 bases from V and 0 bases from J; bases unmatched to any gene: 5. CDR3 length: 15 amino acids. CDR3 region: CASSHPGQGSYEQYF. In DNA, the CDR3 is TGTGCCAGCAGCCATCCGGGACAGGGCTCCTACGAGCAGTACTTC.

This clone was recorded once. The CDR3 protein is CASTVGGSNQPQHF. CDR3 DNA sequence: TGTGCCAGCACTGTAGGGGGGTCCAATCAGCCCCAGCATTTT. This sequence joins TRBV7-9 and TRBJ1-5; possibly TRBD1 for D (6 bases). The ends were cut back, 7 bases at V and 3 bases at J, with 13 bases in the middle. Germline V lookup: CDR1 SEHNR, CDR2 FQNEAQ (reference sequence). The CDR3 sequence is 14 residues long.

The chain uses TRBV19 and TRBJ2-7; 8 bases match TRBD2. The junction had 11 bases not matched to a gene; V was cut back by 5 bases and J by 5 bases. The germline CDR1 and CDR2 sequences are LNHDA and SQIVND (reference sequence). CDR3 size: 15 residues. The CDR3 region is CASSPLWREDNEQYF. CDR3 DNA: TGTGCCAGTAGTCCCCTATGGCGGGAGGACAACGAGCAGTACTTC.

J is TRBJ1-5 and V is TRBV6-5, with 7 bases identical to TRBD1. Germline V lookup: CDR1 MNHEY, CDR2 SVGAGI. J gave up 1 base and V 8 bases, and 8 bases lay outside the gene matches. The CDR3 has 15 residues. The CDR3 sequence: CASADSGQSNQPQHF. Here the CDR3 DNA reads TGTGCCAGCGCCGACTCGGGACAGAGCAATCAGCCCCAGCATTTT.

The chain recombines TRBV2 with TRBJ1-5; no firm D call. CDR3 length: 16 amino acids. V lost 0 bases and J lost 2, with 11 bases in between. Germline loops: CDR1 SNHLY, CDR2 FYNNEI. Written as DNA, the CDR3 is TGTGCCAGCAGTGAAGCGGACGAGTGGGGCAATCAGCCCCAGCATTTT. This gives the protein CASSEADEWGNQPQHF. The entire variable domain, with the rest obtained from reference TRBV2 and TRBJ1-5, is as follows: EPEVTQTPSHQVTQMGQEVILRCVPISNHLYFYWYRQILGQKVEFLVSFYNNEISEKSEIFDDQFSVERPDGSNFTLKIRSTKLEDSAMYFCASSEADEWGNQPQHFGDGTRLSIL.

This clone showed up just once. This chain uses TRBV2 with TRBJ2-3; 7 bases are shared with TRBD1. The CDR3 extends over 15 amino acids. V shed 4 bases and J 0 bases; nucleotides not matched to a gene: 4. Germline CDR1 is SNHLY and CDR2 is FYNNEI. CDR3 coding DNA: TGTGCCAGCAGTGCCGGGACAGCAAGCACAGATACGCAGTATTTT. The encoded protein is CASSAGTASTDTQYF. Combining the CDR3 with reference TRBV2 and TRBJ2-3 gives the whole variable domain EPEVTQTPSHQVTQMGQEVILRCVPISNHLYFYWYRQILGQKVEFLVSFYNNEISEKSEIFDDQFSVERPDGSNFTLKIRSTKLEDSAMYFCASSAGTASTDTQYFGPGTRLTVL.

This clone showed up just once. The V and J genes are TRBV5-4 and TRBJ2-7; 9 bases match TRBD2. Germline V lookup: CDR1 SGHNT, CDR2 YYREEE (reference sequence). Trimming cost V 4 bases and J 7 bases; bases outside gene matches: 15. This CDR3 is 16 amino acids long. The CDR3 DNA reads as TGTGCCAGCAGCCCCAGACTAGCGGAGGGAGGGAAGGAGCAGTACTTC. Its translation is CASSPRLAEGGKEQYF. Filled out from reference TRBV5-4 and TRBJ2-7, the complete variable domain reads ETGVTQSPTHLIKTRGQQVTLRCSSQSGHNTVSWYQQALGQGPQFIFQYYREEENGRGNFPPRFSGLQFPNYSSELNVNALELDDSALYLCASSPRLAEGGKEQYFGPGTRLTVT.

This chain uses TRBV7-2 with TRBJ1-4, with a weak D call TRBD1 (6 bases). V was pared by 0 bases and J by 3 bases, with 11 bases between. Germline V lookup: CDR1 SGHTA, CDR2 FQGNSA. This CDR3 spans 16 amino acids. Here the CDR3 reads CASSLARGLANEKLFF. Here the CDR3 DNA reads TGTGCCAGCAGCTTAGCCCGGGGGCTTGCTAATGAAAAACTGTTTTTT.

The chain has TRBV7-6 and TRBJ1-2; D is unresolved. The germline V gene has CDR1 SGHVS and CDR2 FNYEAQ. The CDR3 totals 12 residues. V shed 4 bases and J shed 6 bases, with 9 bases lying between them. The CDR3 DNA follows: TGTGCCAGCAGCTCCGGGAGAGATGGCTACACCTTC. Protein product: CASSSGRDGYTF.

The CDR3 region is CASSPNRLRGDNSPLHF. The CDR3 DNA is TGTGCCAGCTCACCAAATAGACTACGGGGGGATAATTCACCCCTCCACTTT. The gene calls are TRBV18 and TRBJ1-6, with D possibly being TRBD1 (5 bases). The V end lost 2 bases, the J end lost 5 bases, and 16 bases lay between the germline ends. Looked up from germline, CDR1 is KGHSH and CDR2 is LQKENI. CDR3 length equals 17 residues.

The chain is built from TRBV14 and TRBJ1-2; no firm D call. Germline V gene lookup returns CDR1 SGHDN and CDR2 FVKESK. Trimming removed 0 bases at V and 4 bases at J, with 3 bases between. This CDR3 comprises 12 residues. The CDR3 region is CASSQDPYGYTF. CDR3 bases: TGTGCCAGCAGCCAAGATCCCTATGGCTACACCTTC.

This clone has only a few counts. This chain uses TRBV5-4 with TRBJ1-2, with D uncertain. V shed 6 bases and J shed 7 bases, with 28 bases lying between them. The CDR3 is made up of 17 amino acids. Germline V gives CDR1 SGHNT, CDR2 YYREEE (reference sequence). For the CDR3, the DNA is TGTGCCAGCACCGAATCCCTTATGTCCCACCTTCGGTCTGGCTACACCTTC. Its protein product is CASTESLMSHLRSGYTF.

Only one count was recorded for this clone. The chain employs TRBV4-1 and TRBJ2-7; 7 positions agree with TRBD2. Looked up from germline, CDR1 is MGHRA and CDR2 is YSYEKL. This CDR3 contains 15 residues. Unmatched junction bases numbered 6, after V lost 0 bases and J lost 4 bases. The CDR3 sequence: CASSQDGRGGYEQYF. The CDR3 DNA sequence: TGCGCCAGCAGCCAAGATGGGAGGGGCGGATACGAGCAGTACTTC.

This clone appeared a few times. The genes are TRBV4-1 and TRBJ2-2; tentative D call: TRBD1 (6 bases). The CDR3 has 17 amino acids. Germline CDR1 reads MGHRA; CDR2 reads YSYEKL. Trimming cost V 0 bases and J 4 bases, with 15 bases left between them. The DNA of the CDR3 is TGCGCCAGCAGCCAAGATCTGGGGGCAGGCATCACCGGGGAGCTGTTTTTT. The encoded protein is CASSQDLGAGITGELFF.

J is TRBJ2-7 and V is TRBV2; no clear D gene. CDR1 is SNHLY and CDR2 is FYNNEI in the germline V gene. The CDR3 totals 14 residues. The ends were cut back, 8 bases at V and 2 bases at J, with 16 bases in the middle. The CDR3 loop reads CASRFRVVTYEQYF. CDR3 bases: TGTGCCAGCCGATTCCGGGTAGTTACCTACGAGCAGTACTTC.

V and J are TRBV5-1 and TRBJ2-1; 9 bases line up with TRBD2. Germline V gene lookup returns CDR1 SGHRS and CDR2 YFSETQ. V lost 1 base to trimming and J lost 2 bases; unmatched junction nucleotides: 4. The CDR3 length is 16 residues. The CDR3 DNA sequence: TGCGCCAGCAGCTTGCTGCTAGCGGGGACCTACAATGAGCAGTTCTTC. Protein sequence: CASSLLLAGTYNEQFF.

This clone was detected once. The chain links TRBV6-5 to TRBJ2-1; TRBD1 matches at 9 bases. Trimming removed 0 bases from V and 9 bases from J; junction bases left unmatched: 6. CDR3 length: 15 residues. Germline V gene data show CDR1 as MNHEY and CDR2 as SVGAGI. The CDR3: CASSYSTGTGFEQFF. CDR3 DNA sequence: TGTGCCAGCAGTTACTCGACCGGGACAGGGTTTGAGCAGTTCTTC.

V usage is TRBV19 and J usage is TRBJ1-5; weak D call: TRBD1 (6 bases). CDR3 size: 15 residues. Germline V gene sequence: CDR1 LNHDA, CDR2 SQIVND (reference sequence). V shed 7 bases and J shed 7 bases, with 20 bases lying between them. The CDR3: CASNQGTRPAQPQHF. CDR3 DNA sequence: TGTGCCAGTAACCAAGGGACAAGACCGGCCCAGCCCCAGCATTTT. Complete variable domain (other parts from reference TRBV19 and TRBJ1-5): DGGITQSPKYLFRKEGQNVTLSCEQNLNHDAMYWYRQDPGQGLRLIYYSQIVNDFQKGDIAEGYSVSREKKESFPLTVTSAQKNPTAFYLCASNQGTRPAQPQHFGDGTRLSIL.

The chain carries TRBV27 and TRBJ1-1; no clear D gene. V lost 5 bases and J 0 bases, leaving 16 bases between the germline ends. From germline, CDR1 is MNHEY and CDR2 SMNVEV (reference sequence). This CDR3 has 16 residues. In DNA form, the CDR3 reads TGTGCCAGCAGTCCATGGACGGATGAGATGAACACTGAAGCTTTCTTT. It specifies CASSPWTDEMNTEAFF.